The entry below gives a single TCR beta chain sequence along with its context. Its antigen is undetermined. The entry originates in a study of CD8+ T cells in alopecia areata. Extraction of RNA preceded its reverse transcription into cDNA, which served as the sequencing template. The assay was immunoSEQ multiplex PCR, and TCRdb's table has in-frame clones only and misses some. Among more than 95,000 clones, 45% to 50% were seen once, and the ten largest hold about 10%. Researchers picked out CD4+ and CD8+ T cells from PBMCs by sorting. The V gene end was trimmed by 6 bases and the J gene end by 8 bases; junction bases not matched to a gene: 6. This CDR3 has 14 amino acids. Per germline, CDR1 SQVTM and CDR2 ANQGSEA. Notes on the study in general: Elevated clonality characterized lesional scalp relative to normal scalp, particularly in alopecia totalis/universalis.

This receptor was obtained from a human donor with alopecia areata. J is TRBJ2-1 and V is TRBV29-1; the match to TRBD2 covers 14 bases. The sample comprised NKG2D-low CD8+ T cells sorted from blood. This CDR3 reads CSVMGLAGDDEQFF. CDR3 bases: TGCAGCGTAATGGGACTAGCGGGAGACGATGAGCAGTTCTTC.